This T cell receptor beta chain was recovered during a study of molecular identifiers for immune sequencing clone quantification. Study outcomes and limitations: Highly expanded clone sizes could be underestimated through barcode sharing by identical TCR molecules.

CDR3 length: 15 amino acids. The germline V gene has CDR1 MGHDK and CDR2 SYGVNS. V shed 6 bases and J 3 bases; nucleotides not matched to a gene: 11. MiXCR was run by TCRdb on the PCR reads, yielding one entry per CDR3 protein. The data show hundreds of thousands of distinct CDR3 sequences, 15% to 20% seen once. This clonotype has ten or more counts. What it binds is unknown. CD8+CD4-CCR7+CD45RA+ cells were sorted as naive CD8 T cells. The receptor was isolated from a human donor in good health. Some libraries in this study had Jurkat cell RNA spiked in. The chain links TRBV25-1 to TRBJ2-7, with 7 bases matching TRBD2. The sequencing input was naive CD8+ T cells from blood, with Jurkat cell RNA spiked in. Described subset: FACS-sorted CD8+CD4-CCR7+CD45RA+ naive T cells. The CDR3 loop is CASSPGTGGGYEQYF. The CDR3 region has the DNA TGTGCCAGCAGCCCCGGGACGGGAGGCGGCTACGAGCAGTACTTC.